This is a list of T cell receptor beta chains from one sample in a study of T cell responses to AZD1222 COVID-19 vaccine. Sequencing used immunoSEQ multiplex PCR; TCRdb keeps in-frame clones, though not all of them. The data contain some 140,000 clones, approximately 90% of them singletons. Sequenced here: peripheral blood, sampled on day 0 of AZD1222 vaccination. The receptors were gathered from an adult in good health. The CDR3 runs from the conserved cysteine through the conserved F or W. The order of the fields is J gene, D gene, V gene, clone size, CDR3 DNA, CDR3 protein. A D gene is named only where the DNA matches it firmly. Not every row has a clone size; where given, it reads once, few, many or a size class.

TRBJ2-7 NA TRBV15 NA TGTGCCACCAGCAATGAGGCGGTTTTCGAGCAGTACTTC CATSNEAVFEQYF
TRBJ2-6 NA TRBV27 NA TGTGCCAGCAGTTCGGGTAAAACACAGGTTCCTGGGGCCAACGTCCTGACTTTC CASSSGKTQVPGANVLTF
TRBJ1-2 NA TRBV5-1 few TGCGCCAGCAGCTTGGCCGGTGGCTACACCTTC CASSLAGGYTF
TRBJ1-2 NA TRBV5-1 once TGCGCCAGCAGCTTGATAGGGGAAAACTATGGCTACACCTTC CASSLIGENYGYTF
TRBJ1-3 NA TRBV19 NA TGTGCCAGTAGTAAGGACATCTCTGGAAACACCATATATTTT CASSKDISGNTIYF
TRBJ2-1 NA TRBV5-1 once TGCGCCAGCAGCCGAGCATCCGGACCAAGCTCCTACAATGAGCAGTTCTTC CASSRASGPSSYNEQFF
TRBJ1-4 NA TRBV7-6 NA TGTGCCAGCAGTCACAGGGAGATTGAAAAACTGTTTTTT CASSHREIEKLFF
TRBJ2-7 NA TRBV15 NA TGTGCCACCGGGTCTAGGAGCTCCTACGAGCAGTACTTC CATGSRSSYEQYF
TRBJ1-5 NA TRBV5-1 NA TGCGCCAGCAGCTTCTTTGGGGGGGACAATCAGCCCCAGCATTTT CASSFFGGDNQPQHF
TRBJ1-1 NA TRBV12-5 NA TGTGCTAGCGGGGCCTTTGGGGCTTTCTTT CASGAFGAFF
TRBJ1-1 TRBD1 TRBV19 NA TGTGCCAGTAGTATCGCCGGGACAGGGAACCGGATAAACACTGAAGCTTTCTTT CASSIAGTGNRINTEAFF
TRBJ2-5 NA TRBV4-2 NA TGTGCCAGCAGCCAGGGGCCCCCCACCCAGACCCAGTACTTC CASSQGPPTQTQYF
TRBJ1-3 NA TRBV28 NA TGTGCCAGCAGTCCCGGGAGGGCCTCTGGAAACACCATATATTTT CASSPGRASGNTIYF
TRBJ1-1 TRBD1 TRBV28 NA TGTGCCAGCAGCCAACTACAGGGGCCCCCAATGAACACTGAAGCTTTCTTT CASSQLQGPPMNTEAFF
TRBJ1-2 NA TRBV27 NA TGTGCCAGCACCGCTTGGGCAGGGGAAGGCTACACCTTC CASTAWAGEGYTF
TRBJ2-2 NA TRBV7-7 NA TGTGCCAGTGGACAATACGGGGGGAACACCGGGGAGCTGTTTTTT CASGQYGGNTGELFF
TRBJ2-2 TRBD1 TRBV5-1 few TGCGCCAGCACACGGACAGGGAATTCCGTGGGAGGGGAGCTGTTTTTT CASTRTGNSVGGELFF
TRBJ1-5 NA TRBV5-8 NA TGTGCCAGCAGCTTAGGGACGGTCCGGAGAAATCAGCCCCAGCATTTT CASSLGTVRRNQPQHF
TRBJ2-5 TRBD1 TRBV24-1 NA TGTGCCACCAGTGATCCCGGACAGGGGGAGACCCAGTACTTC CATSDPGQGETQYF
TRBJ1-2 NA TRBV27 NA TGTGCCAGTAGTGATTCCGTTAACTATGGCTACACCTTC CASSDSVNYGYTF
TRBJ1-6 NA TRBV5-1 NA TGCGCCAGCAGCTTGGACTTCCCCAATTCACCCCTCCACTTT CASSLDFPNSPLHF
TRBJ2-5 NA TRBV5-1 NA TGCGCCAGCAGCTTGGTCTATAGAGAGACCCAGTACTTC CASSLVYRETQYF
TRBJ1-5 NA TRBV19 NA TGTGCCAGTAGTATTCCTAGTTATAGCAATCAGCCCCAGCATTTT CASSIPSYSNQPQHF
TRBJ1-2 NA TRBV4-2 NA TGTGCCAGCAGCCAAGAGAGGCAGGGGATTAAGGATGGCTACACCTTC CASSQERQGIKDGYTF
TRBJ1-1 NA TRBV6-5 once TGTGCCAGCAGCAACTTGGGCCGGAACACTGAAGCTTTCTTT CASSNLGRNTEAFF
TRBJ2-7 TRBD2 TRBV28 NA TGTGCCAGCAGTTCCGGACTAGCGGGAGGAGGGGAGCAGTACTTC CASSSGLAGGGEQYF
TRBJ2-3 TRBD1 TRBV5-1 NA TGCGCCAGCAGCTTGGAGGGGGCTAAAGCAGATACGCAGTATTTT CASSLEGAKADTQYF